Shown below are 23 T cell receptor beta chains from a single sample sequenced in a study of T-cell memory formation after mild COVID-19. TCRdb reprocessed the 5' RACE reads with MiXCR, giving one entry per CDR3 protein. The sample shows some 320,000 distinct CDR3 sequences, around 15% of them seen only once. Sequencing was carried out using PBMCs or a T cell subset sorted from them (not recorded which). Receptors were obtained from a man aged 18 to 30 who had mild COVID-19 (a few samples of this study predate the infection). Cell type and time point are not known.

In its sample, this clonotype was seen many times. This chain connects TRBV4-1 to TRBJ2-5; possible D gene TRBD2, 5 bases. In germline, CDR1 is MGHRA, CDR2 YSYEKL. This CDR3 spans 15 amino acids. Trimming stripped 2 bases from V and 1 base from J, with 11 bases between. The CDR3 sequence: CASSQLPGSQETQYF. DNA of the CDR3: TGCGCCAGCAGCCAACTGCCGGGAAGCCAAGAGACCCAGTACTTC.

The CDR3 region has the DNA TGTGCCAGCAGCCGAATTACAGGGGTGTTCGAGCAGTTCTTC. Translated, it gives CASSRITGVFEQFF. J is TRBJ2-1 and V is TRBV12-3 or TRBV12-4, with 7 bases lining up with TRBD1. V trimming: 6 bases; J trimming: 10 bases; junction bases outside the gene matches: 12. This CDR3 spans 14 amino acids.

This chain joins TRBV7-6 and TRBJ2-1; 8 bases line up with TRBD2. V was clipped by 6 bases and J by 6 bases; unmatched bases: 7. This CDR3 region has 14 residues. Per germline, CDR1 SGHVS and CDR2 FNYEAQ. The CDR3 here is CASSSTGLANEQFF. DNA of the CDR3: TGTGCCAGCAGTTCTACCGGACTAGCCAATGAGCAGTTCTTC.

J is TRBJ1-2 and V is TRBV9; D is ambiguous. Germline V gene lookup returns CDR1 SGDLS and CDR2 YYNGEE. CDR3 length equals 15 residues. V was shortened by 3 bases and J by 3 bases, with 15 bases between the two germline ends. CDR3 amino acids: CASSDAVGTDYGYTF. CDR3 bases: TGTGCCAGCAGCGATGCCGTGGGTACCGACTATGGCTACACCTTC.

The rearrangement uses TRBV18 and TRBJ1-1; D may be TRBD1 (5 bases). V lost 5 bases to trimming and J lost 1 base, with 8 bases between them. Germline V CDR1 and CDR2: KGHSH, LQKENI. The CDR3 consists of 13 residues. CDR3 sequence: CASSVGENTEAFF. The DNA of the CDR3 is TGTGCCAGCTCAGTAGGGGAGAACACTGAAGCTTTCTTT.

This clonotype was seen only a few times. The chain combines TRBV6-2 or TRBV6-3 with TRBJ1-6; TRBD1 agrees at 9 bases. The CDR3 loop spans 15 amino acids. V lost 2 bases and J lost 10; bases outside the gene matches: 6. From germline, CDR1 is MNHEY and CDR2 SVGEGT. CDR3 amino acids: CASSYPWTGDSPLHF. The CDR3 DNA reads as TGTGCCAGCAGTTACCCCTGGACAGGGGACTCACCCCTCCACTTT.

The V and J genes are TRBV29-1 and TRBJ1-4; D may be TRBD1 (5 bases). CDR1 is SQVTM and CDR2 is ANQGSEA in the germline V gene. Trimming took off 3 bases at V and 7 bases at J, with 15 bases between the two ends. This CDR3 has 14 residues. The CDR3 reads CSVDPPGVGEKLFF. CDR3 bases: TGCAGCGTTGATCCCCCGGGGGTTGGTGAAAAACTGTTTTTT.

This clonotype has just one count. CDR3 DNA sequence: TGTGCCAGCGGACGTGGGGCCTTAAACTACGAGCAGTACTTC. Residues: CASGRGALNYEQYF. The chain recombines TRBV5-8 with TRBJ2-7; maybe TRBD1 (5 bases). Germline V gene sequence: CDR1 SGHTS, CDR2 YDEGEE. This CDR3 is built from 14 residues. V was shortened by 7 bases and J by 3 bases, with 17 bases between the two germline ends.

In its sample, this clonotype was seen a few times. The V call is TRBV7-2, the J call TRBJ1-2, with 8 bases lining up with TRBD1. The CDR3 consists of 16 residues. V lost 8 bases to trimming and J lost 0 bases; unmatched junction nucleotides: 11. Germline lookup yields CDR1 SGHTA and CDR2 FQGNSA. CDR3 bases: TGTGCCAGCCATGCCCCCGGGACAGGAGCTAACTATGGCTACACCTTC. Translation: CASHAPGTGANYGYTF.

This clonotype was observed many times. The V call is TRBV19, the J call TRBJ2-7; D gene ambiguous. Trimming removed 10 bases from V and 3 bases from J, with 16 bases in between. CDR1 and CDR2 (germline): LNHDA, SQIVND (reference sequence). There are 13 residues in the CDR3. The CDR3 region is CATQDTNGYEQYF. As DNA, the CDR3 is TGTGCCACCCAAGACACCAACGGCTACGAGCAGTACTTC.

This clonotype was seen a handful of times. This chain connects TRBV5-1 to TRBJ1-1, with D possibly matching TRBD1 (5 bases). The ends were cut back, 0 bases at V and 5 bases at J, with 11 bases in the middle. Germline CDR1 reads SGHRS; CDR2 reads YFSETQ. This CDR3 has 14 residues. DNA for the CDR3: TGCGCCAGCAGCTTGGAGCAGGGAAAAACTGAAGCTTTCTTT. This encodes CASSLEQGKTEAFF. Variable domain in full (rest from reference TRBV5-1 and TRBJ1-1): KAGVTQTPRYLIKTRGQQVTLSCSPISGHRSVSWYQQTPGQGLQFLFEYFSETQRNKGNFPGRFSGRQFSNSRSEMNVSTLELGDSALYLCASSLEQGKTEAFFGQGTRLTVV.

This clonotype has just a few counts. The CDR3 reads CASSLNRGYTGELFF. In nucleotides, the CDR3 is TGTGCCAGCAGCTTAAACAGGGGGTACACCGGGGAGCTGTTTTTT. The V call is TRBV11-3, the J call TRBJ2-2; the match to TRBD1 covers 8 bases. Germline V gene lookup returns CDR1 SGHNT and CDR2 YENEEA. The CDR3 is 15 amino acids. V gave up 2 bases and J gave up 3 bases; unmatched junction bases: 2.

The gene calls are TRBV20-1 and TRBJ2-5; tentatively, D is TRBD1 (6 bases). The CDR3 totals 12 residues. The V gene's germline CDR1 is DFQATT and CDR2 SNEGSKA (reference sequence). The ends were cut back, 4 bases at V and 5 bases at J, with 11 bases in the middle. The CDR3 here is CSAIGGYETQYF. For the CDR3, the DNA is TGCAGTGCTATTGGGGGCTACGAGACCCAGTACTTC.

This clonotype was detected many times. The chain uses TRBV3-1 and TRBJ2-5; D not certain. Germline CDR1 and CDR2: LGHDT and YNNKEL (reference sequence). CDR3 length: 15 amino acids. Trimming took 4 bases from V and 0 from J, leaving 12 bases between them. The CDR3 DNA reads as TGTGCCAGCAGCCCGTTGGCGAGGTACCAAGAGACCCAGTACTTC. This sequence encodes CASSPLARYQETQYF.

The gene calls are TRBV5-1 and TRBJ2-1, with D uncertain. The V end was cut by 5 bases, the J end by 7 bases, with 13 bases between. The length of the CDR3 is 13 residues. The V gene's germline CDR1 is SGHRS and CDR2 YFSETQ. The CDR3 sequence: CASRVIGGNEQFF. DNA of the CDR3: TGCGCCAGCAGGGTCATTGGTGGTAATGAGCAGTTCTTC.

The J gene is TRBJ1-5, the V gene TRBV30; weak D call: TRBD1 (5 bases). Germline V gene lookup returns CDR1 GTSNPN and CDR2 SVGIG (reference sequence). The germline V and J ends were trimmed by 0 bases and 7 bases, with 10 bases remaining between them. There are 13 residues in the CDR3. CDR3 loop: CAWSVQGDQPQHF. The CDR3 DNA reads TGTGCCTGGAGTGTACAAGGGGACCAGCCCCAGCATTTT.

The chain employs TRBV7-9 and TRBJ1-2; tentative D call: TRBD1 (5 bases). Trimming stripped 5 bases from V and 0 bases from J, with 16 bases between. The CDR3 spans 16 residues. Germline V gene lookup returns CDR1 SEHNR and CDR2 FQNEAQ (reference sequence). In DNA form, the CDR3 reads TGTGCCAGCAGCCGCCTGGCGGGGGGAGCTAACTATGGCTACACCTTC. It encodes CASSRLAGGANYGYTF.

This rearrangement joins TRBV27 to TRBJ2-2, with 8 bases identical to TRBD1. The germline gives CDR1 MNHEY, CDR2 SMNVEV (reference sequence). V was clipped by 6 bases and J by 1 base; unmatched bases: 4. The CDR3 loop spans 15 amino acids. CDR3 coding DNA: TGTGCCAGCAGAGACAGGGGTGTGAACACCGGGGAGCTGTTTTTT. It yields the protein CASRDRGVNTGELFF.

This clonotype was counted between two and nine times. The rearrangement joins TRBV9 to TRBJ2-7; TRBD1 matches 9 bases. CDR1 and CDR2 from the germline V gene are SGDLS and YYNGEE. V lost 4 bases to trimming and J lost 0 bases; unmatched junction nucleotides: 5. This CDR3 is 15 amino acids long. Written as DNA, the CDR3 is TGTGCCAGCAGCCCCCGGGACAGGGACTCCTACGAGCAGTACTTC. Its protein product is CASSPRDRDSYEQYF.

This clonotype has more than one count but fewer than ten. The chain uses TRBV7-2 and TRBJ2-1; D ambiguous. The germline gives CDR1 SGHTA, CDR2 FQGNSA. Trimming left V 2 bases short and J 7 bases short, with 6 bases between. CDR3 length equals 12 residues. The CDR3 nucleotides are TGTGCCAGCAGCTTACAGGAGAATGAGCAGTTCTTC. Translating it yields CASSLQENEQFF.

This clonotype has more than one count but fewer than ten. This chain joins TRBV7-2 and TRBJ2-3; the match to TRBD2 covers 9 bases. From germline, CDR1 is SGHTA and CDR2 FQGNSA. Germline trimming cut 1 base from V and 6 bases from J; bases unmatched to any gene: 8. The CDR3 extends over 16 amino acids. The CDR3 DNA follows: TGTGCCAGCAGCTTAGAAAGCGGGGGGTTGACGGATACGCAGTATTTT. As protein: CASSLESGGLTDTQYF.

This clonotype was counted between two and nine times. This CDR3 is CASSFQGGDTEAFF. CDR3 DNA sequence: TGTGCCAGCAGTTTCCAGGGGGGGGACACTGAAGCTTTCTTT. This chain connects TRBV6-5 to TRBJ1-1; 7 nucleotides line up with TRBD1. The CDR3 is 14 amino acids. Losses at the gene ends were 4 bases for V and 3 bases for J; bases not matched to a gene: 5. CDR1 is MNHEY and CDR2 is SVGAGI in the germline V gene.

The chain links TRBV28 to TRBJ2-5, with unresolved D. Per the germline V gene, CDR1 is MDHEN and CDR2 is SYDVKM. CDR3 length: 13 amino acids. Trimming cost V 5 bases and J 0 bases, with 7 bases left between them. The CDR3: CASSTVNQETQYF. CDR3 DNA: TGTGCCAGCAGTACGGTTAACCAAGAGACCCAGTACTTC.